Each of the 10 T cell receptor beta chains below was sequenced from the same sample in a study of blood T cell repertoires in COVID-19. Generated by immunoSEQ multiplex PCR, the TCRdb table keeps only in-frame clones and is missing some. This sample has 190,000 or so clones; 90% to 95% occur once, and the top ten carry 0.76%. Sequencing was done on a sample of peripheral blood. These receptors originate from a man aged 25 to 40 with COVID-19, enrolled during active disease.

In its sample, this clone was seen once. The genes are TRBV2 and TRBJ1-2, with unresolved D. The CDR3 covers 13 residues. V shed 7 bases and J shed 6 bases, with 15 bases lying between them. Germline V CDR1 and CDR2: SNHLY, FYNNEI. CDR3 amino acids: CASTLQPPHGYTF. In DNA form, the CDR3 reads TGTGCCAGCACCTTACAGCCCCCACATGGCTACACCTTC.

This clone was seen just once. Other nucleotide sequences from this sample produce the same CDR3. Here the CDR3 reads CASSLGGGTEAFF. The CDR3 nucleotides are TGTGCCAGCAGTTTAGGCGGTGGCACTGAAGCTTTCTTT. The chain uses TRBV12-3 or TRBV12-4 and TRBJ1-1, with D hard to call. This CDR3 spans 13 amino acids. V lost 1 base, J lost 4 bases, and 7 bases lay in between.

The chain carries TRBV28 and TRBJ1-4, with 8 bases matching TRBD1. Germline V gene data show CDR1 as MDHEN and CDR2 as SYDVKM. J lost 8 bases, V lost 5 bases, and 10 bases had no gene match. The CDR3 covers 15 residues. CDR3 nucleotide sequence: TGTGCCAGCAGTAAAGGACAGGGAAAAGGGGAAAAACTGTTTTTT. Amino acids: CASSKGQGKGEKLFF.

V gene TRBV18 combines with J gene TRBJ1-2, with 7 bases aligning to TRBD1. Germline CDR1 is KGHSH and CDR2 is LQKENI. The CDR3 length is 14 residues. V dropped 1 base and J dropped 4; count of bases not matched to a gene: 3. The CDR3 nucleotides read TGTGCCAGCTCACCACTGTCAGGGGGCTATGGCTACACCTTC. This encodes CASSPLSGGYGYTF.

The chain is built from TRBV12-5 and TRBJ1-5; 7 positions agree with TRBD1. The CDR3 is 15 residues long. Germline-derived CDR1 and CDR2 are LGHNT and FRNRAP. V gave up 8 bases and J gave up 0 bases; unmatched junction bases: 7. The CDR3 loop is CASKQGFDSNQPQHF. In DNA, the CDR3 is TGTGCTAGTAAACAGGGGTTCGATAGCAATCAGCCCCAGCATTTT.

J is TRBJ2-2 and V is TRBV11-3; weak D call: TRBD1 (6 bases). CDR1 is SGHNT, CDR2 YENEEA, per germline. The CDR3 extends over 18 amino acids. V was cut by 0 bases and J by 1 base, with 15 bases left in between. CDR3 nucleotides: TGTGCCAGCAGCTTAGATGGAGGCGGACAGAAGAACACCGGGGAGCTGTTTTTT. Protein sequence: CASSLDGGGQKNTGELFF.

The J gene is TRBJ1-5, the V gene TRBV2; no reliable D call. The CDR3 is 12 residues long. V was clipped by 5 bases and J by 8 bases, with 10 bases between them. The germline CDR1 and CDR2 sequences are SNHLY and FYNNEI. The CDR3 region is CASSQLHEPQHF. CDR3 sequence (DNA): TGTGCCAGCAGTCAATTACACGAGCCCCAGCATTTT. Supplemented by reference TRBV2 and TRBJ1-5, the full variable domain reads EPEVTQTPSHQVTQMGQEVILRCVPISNHLYFYWYRQILGQKVEFLVSFYNNEISEKSEIFDDQFSVERPDGSNFTLKIRSTKLEDSAMYFCASSQLHEPQHFGDGTRLSIL.

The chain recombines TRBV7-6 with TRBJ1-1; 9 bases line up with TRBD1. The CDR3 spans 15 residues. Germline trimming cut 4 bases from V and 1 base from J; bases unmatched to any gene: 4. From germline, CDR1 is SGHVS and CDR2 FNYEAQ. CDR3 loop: CASSWGQGPNTEAFF. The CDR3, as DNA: TGTGCCAGCAGCTGGGGACAGGGACCGAACACTGAAGCTTTCTTT.

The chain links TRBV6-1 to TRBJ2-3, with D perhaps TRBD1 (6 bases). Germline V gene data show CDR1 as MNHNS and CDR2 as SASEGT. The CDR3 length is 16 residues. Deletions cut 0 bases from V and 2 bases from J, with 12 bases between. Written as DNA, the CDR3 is TGTGCCAGCAGTGAAGCCCAGGGGCCCGTCACAGATACGCAGTATTTT. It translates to CASSEAQGPVTDTQYF.

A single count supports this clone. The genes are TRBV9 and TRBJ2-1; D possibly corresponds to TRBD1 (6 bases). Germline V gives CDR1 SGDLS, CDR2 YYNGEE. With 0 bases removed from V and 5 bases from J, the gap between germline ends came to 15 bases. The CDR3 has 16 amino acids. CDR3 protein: CASSVGGPGTNNEQFF. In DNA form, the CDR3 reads TGTGCCAGCAGCGTAGGGGGGCCTGGAACTAACAATGAGCAGTTCTTC.